This T cell receptor beta chain was recorded in a study of T cell responses to AZD1222 COVID-19 vaccine. Study results and limitations: Sampling that yielded the repertoires occurred only after the peak T cell response. Close to half of all spike-specific TCRs reportedly target regions of the variants that are unmutated. Most donors were white British, females outnumbered males, and clonal diversity was possibly underestimated.

With 6 bases removed from V and 10 bases from J, the gap between germline ends came to 16 bases. The CDR3 consists of 13 residues. The germline V gene has CDR1 MNHEY and CDR2 SMNVEV (reference sequence). The repertoire was sequenced with immunoSEQ multiplex PCR; TCRdb's copy has only in-frame clones and lacks some. This sample's table has over 140,000 clones. For this clone: What it binds is not known.

The sequencing sample was made of peripheral blood. The TCR originated in an adult in good health. The V and J genes are TRBV27 and TRBJ2-1; D gene unclear. The CDR3 nucleotides are TGTGCCAGCAGCCCCGCCTTGGGGAACGAGCAGTTCTTC. Protein: CASSPALGNEQFF.